This T cell receptor beta chain is drawn from a study of cytomegalovirus exposure and HLA in healthy donors (dated by TCRdb to the late 2010s). Some background on the complete study: According to an earlier analysis of around 600 of the donors, 150 million to 200 million T cells yielded 117 million unique TCR beta sequences and about 300 Gb of sequence data. Among a few hundred genotyped donors of the cohort, an average of approximately 230,000 unique TCR beta nucleotide sequences were sequenced per donor, roughly 18% of them non-productive. To decide whether each TCR beta V gene segment behaved as functional or pseudogenic, an earlier analysis of some 600 of the donors relied on high-throughput TCR beta sequencing. Using immunosequencing, the study profiled T cell repertoires from 666 subjects and related those repertoires to cytomegalovirus serostatus. The study aimed to test whether cataloging public T cell receptors could reveal signatures of past pathogen exposure. Donor age, sex, ethnicity and CMV serostatus were collected together with the repertoire data. HLA typing covered class I and class II loci at four-digit resolution. Roughly 5 DR-DQ haplotypes were handled as single units for association and clustering, since linkage in the cohort was strong. Typing coverage varied by locus: roughly 629-630 donors for A, B, C, DRB1 and DQB1; approximately 500 for DQA1; approximately 610 for DPA1; 450 to 480 for DPB1. Besides the first cohort of hundreds of subjects, a separate validation cohort made up of 120 different subjects was used. A later genetic analysis used genome-wide SNP genotypes for about three fifths of the 666 donors, treating that subset as a discovery cohort. A later analysis re-examined previously published TCR beta repertoires from more than 650 donors and added high-resolution HLA genotyping to investigate patterns of TCR occurrence. Every discovery cohort repertoire had been produced on one sequencing platform. Rather than using new phenotypic data, the later analysis identified candidate immune exposures from TCR beta sequences and from how often those sequences occurred across donors. Roughly 300 gigabases of sequencing data and approximately 85 million unique TCR sequences were included in an early release covering 500 to 750 HLA-typed donors. Among the roughly 390 genotyped donors, approximately 77% belonged to the genetic ancestry cluster associated with self-reported Caucasian donors. To predict cytomegalovirus infection status, the study brought together high-throughput TCR immunosequencing, statistical association of individual TCRs with disease status, and machine learning.

As for this clone: Which antigen it targets is not known. There are no base qualities to consult, and no much larger clone falls within one base.

The CDR3 measures 14 amino acids from cysteine to phenylalanine. The CDR3 DNA has 42 bases and is translated from base 1. The germline V gene provides CDR1 SGHRS and CDR2 YFSETQ. V and J lose 0 bases and 3 bases, and a span of 10 bases separates them. The protocol used for the library was the immunoSEQ multiplex PCR assay. A mixture of 60 forward primers for TCR Vbeta segments and 13 reverse primers for TCR Jbeta segments was used in the multiplex PCR. The CDR3 region of rearranged TCR beta genes was amplified from genomic DNA by a multiplex PCR assay. On the Illumina HiSeq System, the amplified TCR beta libraries were sequenced as 87-base-pair reads. In the original analysis: A later analysis counted approximately 84 million unique TCR beta chains across the 700 or so repertoires, and about 10 million of these chains were shared by at least two donors. Raw reads were error-corrected and collapsed into unique sequences by a nearest-neighbor algorithm in which closely related sequences were merged to remove PCR and sequencing errors. To assign V, D and J gene segments, CDR3 sequences were aligned to IMGT reference sequences. For a sequence to be retained, a match of at least six nucleotides to both a V gene segment and a J gene segment was required. Rearrangements were classified as productive when the CDR3 lacked stop codons and remained in frame with V and J, and all other rearrangements were classified as non-productive. Following IMGT convention, CDR3 was defined as the stretch from the second conserved V-encoded cysteine to the conserved J-encoded phenylalanine. The earlier analysis of about 640 of the donors excluded any sequence lacking an unambiguous match to a single V gene segment. In an earlier analysis of approximately 590 of the donors, a V segment was called functional when productive rearrangements were above 56.7%, and segregating when the standard deviation between donors exceeded 5%. A statistical classification framework was developed to diagnose cytomegalovirus status using the catalog of TCR beta chain sequences. V and J gene assignment, in a later analysis, came from comparing TCR nucleotide sequences with IMGT/GENE-DB human TR gene sequences. A later analysis assigned CDR3 sequences and most-parsimonious VDJ recombination scenarios with the TCRdist pipeline. In a later analysis, each TCR beta chain was defined by its CDR3 amino acid sequence together with its V-gene family, and reads without a unique V-gene family were excluded. To address suspected cross-contamination and a sequencing artifact, a later analysis removed approximately 590 highly shared, low-generation-probability nucleotide sequences. A later analysis calculated a clonal expansion index for each public chain from normalized within-repertoire ranks of inferred template counts. In a later analysis, generation probabilities were computed using a VDJ recombination model fitted to out-of-frame rearrangements, and the results were checked against IGoR. Hypergeometric tests were used in a later analysis to score TCR-TCR, TCR-HLA and TCR-CMV co-occurrence, with a repertoire-size bias correction applied to the TCR pairs. False discovery rates were estimated in a later analysis by permuting HLA or CMV assignments 20 times. In a later analysis, co-occurring TCRs were grouped using DBSCAN, and TCRdist sequence similarity was added for clustering within HLA-allele-positive subsets. For co-occurrence clustering, repertoires with fewer than 30,000 or more than 120,000 public chains were excluded, along with several repertoires with anomalous nucleotide sharing. TCRdb took this table from immuneACCESS and kept in-frame rearrangements with V and J called. Such tables lack part of the clones; where checked against another copy, unresolved V genes explain under half of the gap, and the rest is unexplained. Clonal size and the V and J genes are those of that table, whereas D and trimming came from the DNA. The sample table lists about 200,000 clones, approximately 79% of them with a count of one. Clones ranked in the top ten supply 0.22% of the sample.

Overall study results and their limits: Most TCR sequences were observed very rarely across donors, whereas some public TCRs were present in many individuals. Linkage disequilibrium might explain the correlated functional status among segregating V segments, but an unknown experimental factor could not be ruled out. In a later genetic analysis, a missense DCLRE1C variant was associated with V-gene and J-gene trimming of TCR beta chains, and the association was replicated in an independent cohort. Because HLA typing was missing for some donors at each locus, association tests included only the typed subset. The cohort was sequenced for TCR beta chains only, and without alpha or paired-chain data the features that could be detected were limited. The study gave a list of about 150 TCR beta chains associated with cytomegalovirus. At a false discovery rate of 0.05, a later analysis linked roughly 17,000 TCR beta sequences to specific HLA alleles. A further reported finding was that TCR beta sequences accurately predicted the HLA-A and HLA-B alleles for most subjects in the first cohort. Compared with the 666-donor mean, donors in an Asian-associated ancestry cluster had fewer N-insertions in productive TCRs, according to a later genetic analysis. Because counts were too low, 15 to 20 rarely observed V segments, including chromosome 9 orphons, were left out of the earlier analysis of 500 to 750 of the donors. Roughly uniform sequencing depth across donors was assumed in presence/absence analyses, although this assumption may not hold. Assigning TCR associations to individual alleles was difficult when HLA alleles, especially DR and DQ, strongly co-occurred. According to a later analysis, parvovirus B19, influenza, CMV and Epstein-Barr virus appeared linked to several top co-occurrence clusters. The authors suggested that the approach could potentially be extended to other disease states and immunological phenotypes. A group of highly shared sequence variants was considered likely to be a technical artifact of the sequencing pipeline. The 87-base-pair reads could not distinguish some IMGT-functional V segments, including TRBV6-2 and TRBV6-3, so those segments were excluded. The classifier was reported to diagnose cytomegalovirus status with high specificity and sensitivity in both the original cohort and the validation cohort. A few of the identified cytomegalovirus-associated TCR beta chains were confirmed in vitro to be specific for cytomegalovirus antigens. Compared with equally common non-associated chains, HLA-associated TCR beta chains in a later analysis were more clonally expanded and had lower generation probabilities. A later analysis found that most CMV-associated TCR beta chains appeared HLA-restricted, with HLA associations seemingly driven largely by CMV exposure. In a later analysis, the rate of TCR association differed among HLA loci, with DRB1 alleles having the most associated TCRs and HLA-C alleles having the fewest. Immune exposure information for the cohort was limited to CMV serostatus. In an earlier analysis of 500 to 650 of the donors, most TCR beta V segments appeared in productive rearrangements about 90% or about 30% of the time, broadly matching IMGT annotations.

The cohort consisted of hundreds of healthy bone marrow donors. Cohort members were all nominally healthy when sampled, although unrecorded immune exposures were likely present. The donor tested CMV seronegative and was one of the 352 seronegative cohort members. Every donor gave a peripheral blood sample, and the peripheral blood mononuclear cells from that sample were used for TCR beta sequencing. Genomic DNA extraction from the blood cell samples was performed with the Qiagen DNeasy Blood Extraction Kit. The receptor was isolated from a girl aged 2-10 years in good health and CMV-seronegative. The sequence is built from TRBV5-1 and TRBJ2-7; the D gene remains uncertain. Sample: PBMCs. The nucleotide sequence reads TGCGCCAGCAGCTTGGGTAGTCAGGTCTACGAGCAGTACTTC. Its amino acids are CASSLGSQVYEQYF.